This TCR beta chain appears in the sequencing data of a study of post-analysis software for immune sequencing data. Study context: Secondary progressive, relapsing-remitting and progressive-relapsing multiple sclerosis were among the included disease courses.

As regards this clonotype: The antigen remains unidentified.

Each TCR beta cDNA library carried unique molecular identifiers. Researchers reported roughly 510,000 cDNA molecules coming from about 1 to 10 million T cells. Each CDR3 protein is one row after TCRdb ran MiXCR on the PCR reads. The sample carries 650,000 to 850,000 distinct CDR3 sequences, around 50% recorded once. Study results and limitations: Compared with controls, patients showed significantly lower normalized Chao1 diversity. Pronounced co-clustering by F measure was evident among identically batched samples. Included in a set of roughly 5 TRBV segments more frequent in patients than controls were TRBV5-6, TRBV5-1 and TRBV20-1.

The CDR3 totals 14 residues. V shed 3 bases and J 8 bases; nucleotides not matched to a gene: 7. Sequencing used blood. The chain combines TRBV12-3 or TRBV12-4 with TRBJ2-1; 7 nucleotides match TRBD2. The source is a girl between 10 and 17 years old with multiple sclerosis. The CDR3 DNA sequence: TGTGCCAGCAGTTTGATGGGGGGGGGTGATGAGCAGTTCTTC. The encoded protein is CASSLMGGGDEQFF.